This entry is about one T cell receptor (beta chain). Its target is not known. This sample is part of a study of cytomegalovirus exposure and HLA in healthy donors. Broader study findings: A later analysis reported that several of the most significant clusters appeared to be linked to common viral pathogens, among them Epstein-Barr virus. The study designated 150 or so TCR beta chains cytomegalovirus-associated.

Germline-derived CDR1 and CDR2 are MNHEY and SVGAGI. V lost 2 bases to trimming and J lost 0 bases, with 13 bases between them. The CDR3 length is 16 residues. This PCR relied on a set of 60 Vbeta primers and 13 Jbeta primers. TCRdb's table, derived via immunoSEQ multiplex PCR, lists solely in-frame clones and lacks some. The repertoire includes 90,000 to 150,000 clones, around 75% of them detected once, and about 2.8% sits in the top ten. The TCR sequence derives from a woman aged 40 to 50 in good health and CMV-seropositive. The V and J genes are TRBV6-5 and TRBJ2-5; TRBD1 might be the D (5 bases). Sequences were obtained from PBMCs. The CDR3: CASSYPDSKNQETQYF. The CDR3 DNA reads as TGTGCCAGCAGTTACCCCGACAGTAAGAACCAAGAGACCCAGTACTTC.